This T cell receptor (beta chain) was recorded in a study of blood T cell repertoires in COVID-19. Unmatched junction bases numbered 10, after V lost 5 bases and J lost 9 bases. CDR1 is SGHTA and CDR2 is FQGNSA in the germline V gene. The CDR3 has 15 amino acids. The participants were between about 18 and 89 years old and came from 20 to 30 US areas. Cohort allocation depended upon clinical history that participants reported. Original handling: Cell counts per sample came from amplifying reference gene primers. Clones were read by immunoSEQ multiplex PCR, and TCRdb kept only the in-frame ones, dropping some. That table furnishes V, J and clone size, whereas the DNA furnished D and trimming. The sample holds approximately 170,000 clones, about nine tenths seen once.

The chain uses TRBV7-2 and TRBJ2-1, with 10 positions matching TRBD1. The sequenced sample was PBMCs or T cells enriched from blood (not recorded which). This clonotype was sampled from a woman younger than 35 who had recovered from COVID-19. The CDR3 sequence is CASSLETGGRSEQFF. Here the CDR3 DNA reads TGTGCCAGCAGCCTCGAGACAGGGGGCAGGAGTGAGCAGTTCTTC.